The rows below give T cell receptor beta chains drawn from one sample of a study of T cells in Graves' hyperthyroidism and ophthalmopathy. TCRdb reanalysed the multiplex PCR reads using MiXCR and keeps one entry per CDR3 protein. The sample carries hundreds of thousands of distinct CDR3 sequences, 38% recorded once. Material for sequencing was blood. Receptor source: a man younger than 35 with Graves' hyperthyroidism. CDR3s include the opening cysteine and the closing phenylalanine or tryptophan. The D gene is left open where the match is weak. Not every row has a clone size; where given, it reads once, few, many or a size class.

TRBV2	NA	TRBJ1-4	many	CASSQQGTNEKLFF	TGTGCCAGCAGTCAACAGGGAACTAATGAAAAACTGTTTTTT
TRBV7-9	TRBD1	TRBJ1-6	many	CASSSETGYNSPLHF	TGTGCCAGCAGCTCCGAGACAGGGTATAATTCACCCCTCCACTTT
TRBV10-3	TRBD1	TRBJ2-1	few	CAITRQGRYNEQFF	TGTGCCATCACCCGACAGGGGAGGTACAATGAGCAGTTCTTC
TRBV12-3/TRBV12-4	NA	TRBJ1-6	NA	CASSSRTDNSPLHF	TGTGCCAGCAGTTCCCGGACGGACAATTCACCCCTCCACTTT
TRBV19	NA	TRBJ1-5	few	CASSRYRMSNQPQHF	TGTGCCAGTAGTAGATACCGGATGAGCAATCAGCCCCAGCATTTT
TRBV4-1	NA	TRBJ1-6	NA	CASSQDPGQNSPLHF	TGCGCCAGCAGCCAAGATCCAGGGCAGAATTCACCCCTCCACTTT
TRBV7-9	TRBD1	TRBJ2-7	NA	CASTLLPGQGAYEQYF	TGTGCCAGCACCCTTCTACCGGGACAGGGGGCCTACGAGCAGTACTTC
TRBV29-1	TRBD1	TRBJ2-5	many	CSSLRDRGETQYF	TGCAGCTCCCTCCGGGACAGGGGAGAGACCCAGTACTTC
TRBV6-1	NA	TRBJ1-6	NA	CASGSGAGNEGSPLHF	TGTGCCAGCGGATCCGGGGCAGGGAACGAAGGATCACCCCTCCACTTT
TRBV19	NA	TRBJ1-5	NA	CASSIGSRNQHF	TGTGCCAGCAGTATCGGCAGTCGGAATCAGCATTTT
TRBV12-3/TRBV12-4	NA	TRBJ1-1	NA	CASSFSIAGPSGGTEAFF	TGTGCCAGCAGTTTTTCGATCGCAGGGCCCTCCGGAGGCACTGAAGCTTTCTTT
TRBV29-1	NA	TRBJ1-3	many	CSVWDADLSGNTIYF	TGCAGCGTCTGGGACGCTGACTTGTCTGGAAACACCATATATTTT
TRBV7-2	TRBD1	TRBJ1-3	NA	CASSLGGTGENTIYF	TGTGCCAGCAGCTTAGGGGGGACAGGGGAAAACACCATATATTTT
TRBV5-1	TRBD1	TRBJ2-7	NA	CASSFGDRYYEQYF	TGCGCCAGCAGCTTTGGGGACAGATATTACGAGCAGTACTTC
TRBV19	NA	TRBJ1-1	many	CASTRGAVTEAFF	TGTGCCAGTACCAGGGGCGCAGTCACTGAAGCTTTCTTT
TRBV20-1	TRBD1	TRBJ1-1	NA	CSASSWGQMNTEAFF	TGCAGTGCCAGCAGCTGGGGACAGATGAACACTGAAGCTTTCTTT
TRBV15	NA	TRBJ2-6	NA	CAASRGGGHGANVLTF	TGTGCCGCCAGCAGAGGAGGGGGTCATGGGGCCAACGTCCTGACTTTC
TRBV10-3	NA	TRBJ2-7	NA	CAINGGHGTYEQYF	TGTGCCATCAACGGGGGGCATGGAACCTACGAGCAGTACTTC
TRBV7-2	NA	TRBJ2-7	NA	CASSPSVAGYSISYEQYF	TGTGCCAGCAGCCCGAGTGTCGCAGGGTATTCCATCTCCTACGAGCAGTACTTC
TRBV29-1	TRBD2	TRBJ2-2	few	CSVLAGTSGGNTGELFF	TGCAGCGTGCTTGCCGGGACTAGCGGGGGAAACACCGGGGAGCTGTTTTTT
TRBV10-3	TRBD2	TRBJ2-2	NA	CATSDLGTSPDNEQFF	TGTGCCACCAGTGATTTAGGGACTAGCCCAGACAATGAGCAGTTTTTT
TRBV5-1	TRBD1	TRBJ1-2	NA	CASSLDRGNGYTF	TGTGCCAGCAGTCTGGACAGGGGCAATGGCTACACCTTC
TRBV24-1	NA	TRBJ2-7	many	CATSDKGVLDEQYF	TGTGCCACCAGTGACAAGGGTGTTTTGGACGAGCAGTACTTC
TRBV6-5	TRBD1	TRBJ1-1	few	CASSPGQGGQAFF	TGTGCCAGCAGCCCGGGACAGGGAGGGCAAGCTTTCTTT
TRBV20-1	NA	TRBJ1-3	many	CSARRASSGNTIYF	TGCAGTGCTAGAAGGGCTTCCTCTGGAAACACCATATATTTT
TRBV5-6	TRBD1	TRBJ2-5	few	CASSLRTGPMIAHGTQYF	TGTGCCAGCAGCTTAAGGACAGGGCCGATGATTGCCCACGGGACCCAGTACTTC
TRBV29-1	TRBD1	TRBJ1-3	many	CSVEGQLSGNTIYF	TGCAGCGTTGAGGGACAGCTCTCTGGAAACACCATATATTTT
TRBV2	NA	TRBJ2-7	many	CASRASYEQYF	TGTGCCAGCAGGGCCTCCTACGAGCAGTACTTC
TRBV20-1	NA	TRBJ1-1	many	CSATLGVSTEAFF	TGCAGTGCTACGTTGGGGGTTAGCACTGAAGCTTTCTTT
TRBV5-1	NA	TRBJ1-1	NA	CASSFDGGNEAFF	TGCGCCAGCAGCTTCGACGGCGGGAATGAAGCTTTCTTT
TRBV7-6	NA	TRBJ2-3	NA	CASSLAVEGTQYF	TGTGCCAGCAGCTTAGCGGTCGAGGGTACGCAGTATTTT
TRBV5-1	NA	TRBJ2-2	many	CASSPQTNTGELFF	TGCGCCAGCAGTCCACAGACGAACACCGGGGAGCTGTTTTTT
TRBV19	NA	TRBJ2-7	NA	CASSITGGRLYEQYF	TGTGCCAGTAGTATTACTGGCGGGCGCCTCTACGAGCAGTACTTC